This passage covers 13 T cell receptor beta chains from one sample sequenced in a study of tumor-infiltrating lymphocytes in oesophageal squamous cell carcinoma. MiXCR, run by TCRdb on the PCR reads, gives a single entry per CDR3 protein. In the table there are about 15,000 distinct CDR3 sequences, about 50% of which are singletons. The sample consisted of esophageal tumor tissue. All receptors come from a male donor with esophageal squamous cell carcinoma.

The rearrangement links TRBV27 to TRBJ2-1; no definite D call. Germline CDR1 and CDR2: MNHEY and SMNVEV (reference sequence). The CDR3 has 17 residues. V was cut by 3 bases and J by 10 bases, with 25 bases left in between. The CDR3 DNA reads as TGTGCCAGCAGTTTTCGGGCAGATACTATGGTCCCCTACGAGCAGTTCTTC. Its translation is CASSFRADTMVPYEQFF.

This clonotype was counted once. The rearrangement uses TRBV7-3 and TRBJ2-3, with no clear D. Judging by the DNA end, TRBJ2-7 fits better; the J call may be wrong. Germline V CDR1 and CDR2: SGHTA, FQGTGA. This CDR3 has 15 residues. The CDR3 reads CASSLNSFQTYEQYF. The CDR3 coding sequence is TGTGCCAGCAGCTTAAACTCCTTTCAAACCTACGAGCAGTACTTC.

The CDR3: CASSRGSNQETQYF. The CDR3 DNA reads as TGTGCCAGCAGCCGGGGGTCCAATCAAGAGACCCAGTACTTC. The chain couples TRBV7-4 to TRBJ2-7; D is possibly TRBD2 (6 bases). The J call may be wrong; the DNA end is better matched by TRBJ2-5. This CDR3 is 14 amino acids long. CDR1 is SGHVT, CDR2 SQSDAQ, per germline.

The chain recombines TRBV7-2 with TRBJ2-1; D call uncertain. The CDR3 totals 13 residues. Per germline, CDR1 SGHTA and CDR2 FQGNSA. V was clipped by 5 bases and J by 9 bases, with 14 bases between them. CDR3 sequence reads: CASSLNRLGEQFF. In DNA form, the CDR3 reads TGTGCCAGCAGCCTAAACCGCCTCGGTGAGCAGTTCTTC.

The table lists this clonotype with many counts. V gene TRBV7-6 combines with J gene TRBJ2-5; D remains ambiguous. The J call could be wrong; TRBJ2-7 is a better fit for the DNA end. The CDR3 spans 11 residues. The germline CDR1 and CDR2 sequences are SGHVS and FNYEAQ. The chain's CDR3 is CASSPGGEQYF. The CDR3 DNA reads TGTGCCAGCAGCCCCGGTGGCGAGCAGTACTTC.

This clonotype was recorded a few times. This chain links TRBV6-1 with TRBJ2-3; 9 bases line up with TRBD1. Germline V gene lookup returns CDR1 MNHNS and CDR2 SASEGT. The CDR3 has 15 amino acids. The ends lost 7 bases at V and 3 bases at J; junction bases unmatched: 8. CDR3 loop: CASNRDRVLTDTQYF. As DNA, the CDR3 is TGTGCCAGCAACCGGGACAGGGTCCTGACAGATACGCAGTATTTT.

J is TRBJ2-3 and V is TRBV11-2, with TRBD2 matching 8 bases. The germline gives CDR1 SGHAT, CDR2 FQNNGV. J was trimmed by 4 bases and V by 5 bases; bases with no gene match: 8. The CDR3 length is 15 residues. The CDR3 region has the DNA TGTGCCAGCAGCCCAATAGCGGGGTGGGCAGATACGCAGTATTTT. Encoded protein: CASSPIAGWADTQYF.

This clonotype was observed once. The rearrangement links TRBV7-2 to TRBJ2-3, with D perhaps matching TRBD2 (6 bases). Trimming removed 5 bases from V and 5 bases from J, with 14 bases in between. This CDR3 has 14 residues. CDR1 and CDR2 from the germline V gene are SGHTA and FQGNSA. In DNA, the CDR3 is TGTGCCAGCAGCCTGTCGGGAGCGGGAGATACGCAGTATTTT. Translated: CASSLSGAGDTQYF.

This clonotype appeared many times. The chain links TRBV12-3 or TRBV12-4 to TRBJ2-7, with TRBD1 matching 8 bases. The CDR3 runs 14 residues. The V gene end was trimmed by 4 bases and the J gene end by 3 bases; junction bases not matched to a gene: 5. CDR3 bases: TGTGCCAGCAGTTCCTCGACAGGGGACTACGAGCAGTACTTC. It is translated as CASSSSTGDYEQYF.

This clonotype is termed medium-sized. The chain carries TRBV6-1 and TRBJ1-5, with 8 bases identical to TRBD1. Losses at the gene ends were 7 bases for V and 0 bases for J; bases not matched to a gene: 2. The CDR3 length is 14 residues. CDR1 and CDR2 (germline): MNHNS, SASEGT. The CDR3 coding sequence is TGTGCCAGCAATGACAGGGGTAGCAATCAGCCCCAGCATTTT. Amino acid sequence: CASNDRGSNQPQHF.

V is TRBV29-1 and J is TRBJ2-3; D is undetermined. Near its end, the DNA agrees better with TRBJ2-7, so the J call may be wrong. Germline V lookup: CDR1 SQVTM, CDR2 ANQGSEA. The CDR3 consists of 14 residues. CDR3 loop: CSVEWGSESYEQYF. The CDR3 bases are TGCAGCGTTGAATGGGGTAGTGAGAGCTACGAGCAGTACTTC.

V and J are TRBV6-6 and TRBJ2-2; the D gene is possibly TRBD2 (6 bases). CDR1 and CDR2 from the germline V gene are MNHNY and SVGAGI (reference sequence). Trimming took off 5 bases at V and 4 bases at J, with 17 bases between the two ends. The CDR3 runs 16 residues. Here the CDR3 reads CASSDLGTSGTGELFF. In DNA form, the CDR3 reads TGTGCCAGCAGTGACCTAGGGACTTCGGGCACCGGGGAGCTGTTTTTT.

The chain joins TRBV7-3 to TRBJ2-5; 9 bases are a match to TRBD1. V gave up 5 bases and J gave up 11 bases; unmatched junction bases: 6. From germline, CDR1 is SGHTA and CDR2 FQGTGA. The CDR3 extends over 12 amino acids. The CDR3 nucleotides read TGTGCCAGCAGCACGACAGGGGGAAAGCAGTACTTC. It encodes CASSTTGGKQYF.